This T cell receptor beta chain was observed in a study of cytomegalovirus exposure and HLA in healthy donors. Study background: Of all 400 or so donors who were genotyped, roughly 81% belonged to the Caucasian-associated ancestry cluster. The study's findings and limits: A link between a missense DCLRE1C variant and TCR beta V- and J-gene trimming emerged from a later analysis.

The PCR had 60 Vbeta and 13 Jbeta primers. Data came from immunoSEQ multiplex PCR; TCRdb stores just in-frame clones and leaves some out. The repertoire holds around 170,000 clones, with about four fifths as singletons. Looked up from germline, CDR1 is SEHNR and CDR2 is FQNEAQ (reference sequence). V shed 3 bases and J shed 0 bases, with 15 bases lying between them. This CDR3 has 17 residues. Worth noting for this clone: Its antigen is not known.

Sequenced input: PBMCs. This clonotype originated in a woman aged 45 to 65 in good health and CMV-seropositive. The chain links TRBV7-9 to TRBJ2-1, with unresolved D. The CDR3: CASSLIGSLSSYNEQFF. The CDR3, as DNA: TGTGCCAGCAGCTTGATCGGGTCCCTCAGCTCCTACAATGAGCAGTTCTTC.